This T cell receptor (beta chain) was recovered during a study of blood T cell repertoires in COVID-19. Study-wide background: T cells, B-cell-depleted T cells, or PBMCs provided the cDNA or gDNA that served as material.

The repertoire was sequenced with immunoSEQ multiplex PCR; TCRdb's copy has only in-frame clones and lacks some. Of 63,000 or so clones detected, about 86% appear once; the ten largest clones hold over 9%. The CDR3 length is 17 residues. V lost 2 bases and J 8 bases, leaving 19 bases between the germline ends. Germline lookup yields CDR1 LNHNV and CDR2 YYDKDF (reference sequence). The chain couples TRBV15 to TRBJ1-6; TRBD1 might be the D (6 bases). The TCR comes from a human donor in a cohort sampled during active COVID-19. The sequenced material came from peripheral blood. As DNA, the CDR3 is TGTGCCACCAGCAGATACCCCGAGACAGGAACTGATTCACCCCTCCACTTT. It yields the protein CATSRYPETGTDSPLHF.